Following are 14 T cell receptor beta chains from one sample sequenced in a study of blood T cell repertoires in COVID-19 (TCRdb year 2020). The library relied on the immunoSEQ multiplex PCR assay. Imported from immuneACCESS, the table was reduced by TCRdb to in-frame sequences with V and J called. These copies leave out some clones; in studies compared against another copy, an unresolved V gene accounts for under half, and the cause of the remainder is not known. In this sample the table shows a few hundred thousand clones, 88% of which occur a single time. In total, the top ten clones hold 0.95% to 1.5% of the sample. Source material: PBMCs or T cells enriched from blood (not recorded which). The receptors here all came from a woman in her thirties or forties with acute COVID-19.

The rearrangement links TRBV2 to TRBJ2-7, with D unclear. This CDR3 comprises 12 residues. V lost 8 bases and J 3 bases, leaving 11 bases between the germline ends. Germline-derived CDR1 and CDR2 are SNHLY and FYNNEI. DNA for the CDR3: TGTGCCAGCCGTCCAGGTCTCTACGAGCAGTACGTC. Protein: CASRPGLYEQYV.

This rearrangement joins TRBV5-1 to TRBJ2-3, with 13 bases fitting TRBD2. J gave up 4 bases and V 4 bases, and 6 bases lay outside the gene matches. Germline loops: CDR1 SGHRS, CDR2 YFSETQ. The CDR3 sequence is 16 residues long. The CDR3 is CASSTGLAGDSDTQYF. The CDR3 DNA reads TGCGCCAGCAGCACCGGACTAGCGGGAGACTCAGATACGCAGTATTTT. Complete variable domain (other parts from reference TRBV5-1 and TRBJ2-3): KAGVTQTPRYLIKTRGQQVTLSCSPISGHRSVSWYQQTPGQGLQFLFEYFSETQRNKGNFPGRFSGRQFSNSRSEMNVSTLELGDSALYLCASSTGLAGDSDTQYFGPGTRLTVL.

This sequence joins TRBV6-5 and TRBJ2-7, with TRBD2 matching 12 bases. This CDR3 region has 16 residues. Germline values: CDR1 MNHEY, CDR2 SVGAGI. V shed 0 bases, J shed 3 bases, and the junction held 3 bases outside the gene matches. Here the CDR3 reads CASSYSRTSGDYEQYF. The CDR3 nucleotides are TGTGCCAGCAGTTACTCGCGGACTAGCGGGGACTACGAGCAGTACTTC.

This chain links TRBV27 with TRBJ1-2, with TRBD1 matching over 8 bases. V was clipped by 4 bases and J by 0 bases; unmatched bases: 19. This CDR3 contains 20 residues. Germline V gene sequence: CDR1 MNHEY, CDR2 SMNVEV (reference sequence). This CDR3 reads CASSSKTLQGVRGTNYGYTF. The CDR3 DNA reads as TGTGCCAGCAGTTCAAAGACCCTACAGGGGGTAAGGGGTACTAACTATGGCTACACCTTC.

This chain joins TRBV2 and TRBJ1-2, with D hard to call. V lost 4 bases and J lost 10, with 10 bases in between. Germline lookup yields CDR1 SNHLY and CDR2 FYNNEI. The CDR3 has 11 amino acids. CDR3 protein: CASSVTAVYTF. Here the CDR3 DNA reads TGTGCCAGCAGTGTCACTGCGGTCTACACCTTC.

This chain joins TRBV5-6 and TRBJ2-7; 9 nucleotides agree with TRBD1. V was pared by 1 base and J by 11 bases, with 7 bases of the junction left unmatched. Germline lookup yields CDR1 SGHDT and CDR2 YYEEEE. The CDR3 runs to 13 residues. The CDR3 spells CASSLNRGLEEYF. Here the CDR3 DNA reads TGTGCCAGCAGCTTGAACAGGGGGCTTGAGGAGTACTTC.

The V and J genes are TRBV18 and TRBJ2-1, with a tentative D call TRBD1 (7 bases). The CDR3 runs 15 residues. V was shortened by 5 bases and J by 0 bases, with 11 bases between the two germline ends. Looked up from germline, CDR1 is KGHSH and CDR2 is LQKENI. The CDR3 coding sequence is TGTGCCAGCTCAGCGGGACAGAACTCCTACAATGAGCAGTTCTTC. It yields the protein CASSAGQNSYNEQFF. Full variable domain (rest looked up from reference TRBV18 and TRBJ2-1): NAGVMQNPRHLVRRRGQEARLRCSPMKGHSHVYWYRQLPEEGLKFMVYLQKENIIDESGMPKERFSAEFPKEGPSILRIQQVVRGDSAAYFCASSAGQNSYNEQFFGPGTRLTVL.

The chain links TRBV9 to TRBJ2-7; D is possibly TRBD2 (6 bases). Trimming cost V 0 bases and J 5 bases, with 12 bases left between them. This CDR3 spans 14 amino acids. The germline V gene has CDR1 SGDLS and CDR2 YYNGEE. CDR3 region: CASSVAGVGDEQYF. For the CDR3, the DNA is TGTGCCAGCAGCGTAGCGGGAGTCGGTGACGAGCAGTACTTC.

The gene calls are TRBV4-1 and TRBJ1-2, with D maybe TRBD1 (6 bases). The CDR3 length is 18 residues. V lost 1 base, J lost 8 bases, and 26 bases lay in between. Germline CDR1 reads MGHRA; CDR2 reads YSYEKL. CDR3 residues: CASSQVGPRQNRDVGYTF. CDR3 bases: TGCGCCAGCAGCCAAGTAGGGCCTCGACAGAACAGGGATGTAGGCTACACCTTC.

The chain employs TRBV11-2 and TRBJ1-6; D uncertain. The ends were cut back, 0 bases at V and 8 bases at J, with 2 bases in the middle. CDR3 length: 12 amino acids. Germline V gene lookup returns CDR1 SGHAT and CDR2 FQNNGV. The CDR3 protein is CASSLDDSPLHF. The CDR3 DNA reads TGTGCCAGCAGCTTAGACGATTCACCCCTCCACTTT.

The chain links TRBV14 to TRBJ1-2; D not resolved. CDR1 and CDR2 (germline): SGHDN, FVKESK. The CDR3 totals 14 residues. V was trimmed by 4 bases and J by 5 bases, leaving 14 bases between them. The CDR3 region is CASSPQLSGYGYTF. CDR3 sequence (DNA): TGTGCCAGCAGCCCCCAACTCTCGGGATATGGCTACACCTTC. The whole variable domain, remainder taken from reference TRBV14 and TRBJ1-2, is EAGVTQFPSHSVIEKGQTVTLRCDPISGHDNLYWYRRVMGKEIKFLLHFVKESKQDESGMPNNRFLAERTGGTYSTLKVQPAELEDSGVYFCASSPQLSGYGYTFGSGTRLTVV.

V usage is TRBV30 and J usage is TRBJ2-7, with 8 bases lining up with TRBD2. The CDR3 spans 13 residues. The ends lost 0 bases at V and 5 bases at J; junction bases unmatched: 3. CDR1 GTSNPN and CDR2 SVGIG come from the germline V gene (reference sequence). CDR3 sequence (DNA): TGTGCCTGGAGTGTTCGACTAGCGAACGAGCAGTACTTC. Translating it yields CAWSVRLANEQYF. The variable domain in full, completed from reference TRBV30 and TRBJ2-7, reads SQTIHQWPATLVQPVGSPLSLECTVEGTSNPNLYWYRQAAGRGLQLLFYSVGIGQISSEVPQNLSASRPQDRQFILSSKKLLLSDSGFYLCAWSVRLANEQYFGPGTRLTVT.

As DNA, the CDR3 is TGTGCCACCGTAGGACAGGGTACCAGTGGCTACACCTTC. This sequence encodes CATVGQGTSGYTF. The chain joins TRBV19 to TRBJ1-2, with 8 bases fitting TRBD1. J was trimmed by 7 bases and V by 10 bases; bases with no gene match: 11. CDR1 is LNHDA and CDR2 is SQIVND in the germline V gene (reference sequence). The CDR3 contains 13 residues.

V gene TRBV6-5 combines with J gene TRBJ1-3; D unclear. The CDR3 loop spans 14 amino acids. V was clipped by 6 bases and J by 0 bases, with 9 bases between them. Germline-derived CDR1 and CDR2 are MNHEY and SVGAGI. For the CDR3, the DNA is TGTGCCAGCAGAGTACAGTTCTCTGGAAACACCATATATTTT. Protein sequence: CASRVQFSGNTIYF.